These 30 T cell receptor beta chains originate from one sample sequenced in a study of early T cells in non-severe SARS-CoV-2 infection. TCRdb called the 5' RACE reads again in MiXCR, with one record for every CDR3 protein. The sample consists of fewer than 95,000 distinct CDR3 sequences, roughly 17% of them appearing once. The sample in question was whole blood, obtained at baseline. The origin of the receptors is an adult who was a healthcare worker with PCR-confirmed SARS-CoV-2 infection or an uninfected control (not recorded which).

The chain recombines TRBV12-3 or TRBV12-4 with TRBJ2-7; D is unclear. V was shortened by 1 base and J by 2 bases, with 12 bases between the two germline ends. CDR3 length: 15 residues. This CDR3 reads CASSLEGLDAYEQYF. The CDR3 nucleotides read TGTGCCAGCAGTTTAGAGGGTTTAGATGCCTACGAGCAGTACTTC.

This clonotype was recorded at least ten times. The J gene is TRBJ2-1, the V gene TRBV2; D might be TRBD2 (5 bases). Trimming took 4 bases from V and 9 from J, leaving 7 bases between them. The CDR3 runs to 11 residues. Germline values: CDR1 SNHLY, CDR2 FYNNEI. The CDR3 DNA reads as TGTGCCAGCAGTGTTGAGGGTGAGCAGTTCTTC. Its protein product is CASSVEGEQFF.

This chain uses TRBV24-1 with TRBJ2-5, with D possibly TRBD1 on 6 matching bases. The CDR3 length is 15 residues. Germline CDR1 is KGHDR and CDR2 is SFDVKD. Trimming pared 5 bases from V and 1 base from J, leaving 13 bases between. CDR3 residues: CATSGLEDSQETQYF. The DNA for the CDR3 is TGTGCCACCAGTGGGCTGGAGGACAGCCAAGAGACCCAGTACTTC.

This chain joins TRBV3-1 and TRBJ1-1; D unclear. The CDR3 covers 13 residues. The V and J ends lost 3 bases and 1 base respectively, with 6 bases between them. Germline V gene lookup returns CDR1 LGHDT and CDR2 YNNKEL (reference sequence). The CDR3 loop reads CASSQRANTEAFF. The CDR3, as DNA: TGTGCCAGCAGCCAGCGGGCGAACACTGAAGCTTTCTTT.

The chain employs TRBV2 and TRBJ2-3, with 10 bases lining up with TRBD2. This CDR3 spans 15 amino acids. Germline V gene sequence: CDR1 SNHLY, CDR2 FYNNEI. Trimming at V came to 6 bases and at J to 3 bases, leaving 6 bases not matched to a gene. CDR3 sequence: CASRRLAGRTDTQYF. CDR3 nucleotide sequence: TGTGCCAGCAGACGACTAGCGGGTCGAACAGATACGCAGTATTTT.

The V call is TRBV11-2, the J call TRBJ2-1; a possible D gene is TRBD2 (6 bases). The V gene lost 5 bases and the J gene lost 8 bases, with 25 bases spanning the gap. The CDR3 consists of 17 residues. Germline V gives CDR1 SGHAT, CDR2 FQNNGV. This CDR3 is CASSPTRVAGLLYEQFF. The CDR3 DNA is TGTGCCAGCAGCCCGACTAGGGTGGCGGGATTATTATATGAGCAGTTCTTC.

This sequence joins TRBV5-1 and TRBJ2-3, with D unresolved. CDR3 length: 14 residues. From germline, CDR1 is SGHRS and CDR2 YFSETQ. V dropped 2 bases and J dropped 5 bases, with 12 bases sitting between them. CDR3 amino acids: CASSLRTSGDTQYF. As DNA, the CDR3 is TGCGCCAGCAGCTTAAGAACGTCCGGAGATACGCAGTATTTT.

This clonotype appeared a few times. In DNA, the CDR3 is TGTGCCAGCAGCTCGGCACCGGAGGCAGATACGCAGTATTTT. Its translation: CASSSAPEADTQYF. This chain connects TRBV7-6 to TRBJ2-3, with D perhaps matching TRBD2 (5 bases). V lost 4 bases, J lost 4 bases, and 12 bases lay in between. This CDR3 spans 14 amino acids. CDR1 SGHVS and CDR2 FNYEAQ come from the germline V gene.

V usage is TRBV20-1 and J usage is TRBJ2-7; 9 bases agree with TRBD1. This CDR3 is 13 amino acids long. CDR1 and CDR2 (germline): DFQATT, SNEGSKA (reference sequence). This CDR3 reads CSVVGTGTYEQYF. The CDR3 DNA reads as TGCAGCGTAGTTGGGACAGGGACCTACGAGCAGTACTTC.

This chain joins TRBV11-2 and TRBJ1-6, with 7 bases lining up with TRBD1. Trimming removed 2 bases from V and 5 bases from J; junction bases left unmatched: 3. This CDR3 is 15 amino acids long. The germline V gene has CDR1 SGHAT and CDR2 FQNNGV. The CDR3 nucleotides are TGTGCCAGCAGCTTACGCGGACAGGATAATTCACCCCTCCACTTT. The encoded protein is CASSLRGQDNSPLHF. The full variable domain, in which reference TRBV11-2 and TRBJ1-6 provide the parts outside the CDR3, is EAGVAQSPRYKIIEKRQSVAFWCNPISGHATLYWYQQILGQGPKLLIQFQNNGVVDDSQLPKDRFSAERLKGVDSTLKIQPAKLEDSAVYLCASSLRGQDNSPLHFGNGTRLTVT.

This clonotype turned up a few times. J is TRBJ2-7 and V is TRBV7-2, with D unclear. The CDR3 spans 12 residues. Germline V gene lookup returns CDR1 SGHTA and CDR2 FQGNSA. V lost 5 bases, J lost 5 bases, and 10 bases lay in between. In nucleotides, the CDR3 is TGTGCCAGCAGCATACGGACCCACGAGCAGTACTTC. Protein product: CASSIRTHEQYF.

This clonotype was detected a few times. V is TRBV12-3 or TRBV12-4 and J is TRBJ2-2; 9 positions agree with TRBD2. V gave up 7 bases and J gave up 7 bases; unmatched junction bases: 4. This CDR3 comprises 13 residues. This CDR3 reads CASIAGVIGELFF. The CDR3 DNA sequence: TGTGCCAGCATAGCGGGAGTGATCGGGGAGCTGTTTTTT.

This clonotype was counted only a few times. This sequence joins TRBV27 and TRBJ2-3; 9 bases are a match to TRBD2. CDR3 length equals 15 residues. CDR1 is MNHEY, CDR2 SMNVEV, per germline (reference sequence). V was pared by 5 bases and J by 1 base, with 4 bases of the junction left unmatched. The CDR3 DNA reads as TGTGCCAGCAGTGCTTTAGCGGGAGGCACAGATACGCAGTATTTT. This translates into CASSALAGGTDTQYF.

A word on this clonotype: This may stem from a read error, because a much larger clone lies one nucleotide away. V usage is TRBV7-2 and J usage is TRBJ2-5; D is unresolved. The ends were cut back, 5 bases at V and 3 bases at J, with 4 bases in the middle. The CDR3 runs to 11 residues. Looked up from germline, CDR1 is SGHTA and CDR2 is FQGNSA. Here the CDR3 reads CASSHKETQYF. The CDR3 DNA is TGTGCCAGCAGCCACAAAGAGACCCAGTACTTC.

J is TRBJ1-6 and V is TRBV7-2; D call uncertain. The CDR3 is made up of 12 amino acids. The V and J ends lost 2 bases and 10 bases respectively, with 6 bases between them. CDR1 and CDR2 (germline): SGHTA, FQGNSA. CDR3 in amino acids: CASSLLGSPLHF. The CDR3 DNA sequence: TGTGCCAGCAGCTTACTGGGCTCACCCCTCCACTTT. Filled out from reference TRBV7-2 and TRBJ1-6, the complete variable domain reads GAGVSQSPSNKVTEKGKDVELRCDPISGHTALYWYRQSLGQGLEFLIYFQGNSAPDKSGLPSDRFSAERTGGSVSTLTIQRTQQEDSAVYLCASSLLGSPLHFGNGTRLTVT.

This clonotype was seen only a few times. This sequence joins TRBV19 and TRBJ1-5, with unresolved D. Germline V CDR1 and CDR2: LNHDA, SQIVND (reference sequence). Trimming shortened V by 2 bases and J by 0 bases, and 11 bases separated the two germline ends. The CDR3 is 16 amino acids. CDR3 nucleotides: TGTGCCAGTAGTATAACTCGGCAATATAGCAATCAGCCCCAGCATTTT. Translation gives CASSITRQYSNQPQHF.

This clonotype appeared many times. The chain has TRBV12-3 or TRBV12-4 and TRBJ2-5; possibly TRBD1 for D (6 bases). The CDR3 consists of 13 residues. The V and J ends lost 1 base and 6 bases respectively, with 9 bases between them. The CDR3 sequence is CASSLGQGKTQYF. CDR3 DNA sequence: TGTGCCAGCAGTTTAGGTCAGGGGAAGACCCAGTACTTC.

This clonotype has a count of ten or more. The chain recombines TRBV5-4 with TRBJ2-7; the D gene is possibly TRBD1 (5 bases). V was clipped by 4 bases and J by 8 bases, with 19 bases between them. CDR1 and CDR2 from the germline V gene are SGHNT and YYREEE (reference sequence). The CDR3 totals 14 residues. As DNA, the CDR3 is TGTGCCAGCAGCGATCCTGGCAGGGCAGGCAAGCAGTACTTC. Its protein product is CASSDPGRAGKQYF.

This clonotype was counted many times. The V gene is TRBV28, the J gene TRBJ1-1, with D hard to call. The CDR3 covers 14 residues. Per the germline V gene, CDR1 is MDHEN and CDR2 is SYDVKM. V lost 2 bases to trimming and J lost 7 bases, with 14 bases between them. Here the CDR3 reads CASSLTRSSGEAFF. CDR3 coding DNA: TGTGCCAGCAGTTTAACCAGGAGTTCGGGTGAAGCTTTCTTT.

This clonotype was picked up a small number of times. The CDR3 spells CASIRTSGRTDTQYF. The CDR3 DNA reads as TGTGCCAGCATTAGGACTAGCGGGAGAACAGATACGCAGTATTTT. V and J are TRBV28 and TRBJ2-3, with 13 bases that match TRBD2. The CDR3 has 15 amino acids. CDR1 MDHEN and CDR2 SYDVKM come from the germline V gene. With 7 bases clipped from V and 3 bases from J, the junction kept 4 bases outside the gene matches. The whole variable domain, remainder taken from reference TRBV28 and TRBJ2-3, is DVKVTQSSRYLVKRTGEKVFLECVQDMDHENMFWYRQDPGLGLRLIYFSYDVKMKEKGDIPEGYSVSREKKERFSLILESASTNQTSMYLCASIRTSGRTDTQYFGPGTRLTVL.

This clonotype was picked up a small number of times. The V call is TRBV12-3 or TRBV12-4, the J call TRBJ2-1; D uncertain. The germline V and J ends were trimmed by 5 bases and 4 bases, with 15 bases remaining between them. The CDR3 spans 15 residues. CDR3 protein: CASSQILTEYNEQFF. In DNA, the CDR3 is TGTGCCAGCAGTCAGATCCTCACCGAATACAATGAGCAGTTCTTC.

Many counts were recorded for this clonotype. The CDR3: CASSSEDKYDEQFF. The CDR3 DNA reads TGTGCCAGCAGTTCGGAGGATAAATATGATGAGCAGTTCTTC. The rearrangement uses TRBV28 and TRBJ2-1; perhaps TRBD2 as D (5 bases). There are 14 residues in the CDR3. The V end was cut by 4 bases, the J end by 8 bases, with 15 bases between. Germline CDR1 and CDR2: MDHEN and SYDVKM.

Many counts were recorded for this clonotype. This chain links TRBV12-3 or TRBV12-4 with TRBJ1-1, with TRBD1 matching over 10 bases. J was trimmed by 3 bases and V by 3 bases; bases with no gene match: 7. CDR3 length equals 16 residues. CDR3 DNA sequence: TGTGCCAGCAGTTTGCGACAGGGGGCGGGTCACACTGAAGCTTTCTTT. Its protein product is CASSLRQGAGHTEAFF.

The chain is built from TRBV2 and TRBJ1-2; D is unclear. The CDR3 covers 15 residues. V lost 7 bases and J 7 bases, leaving 22 bases between the germline ends. Germline CDR1 is SNHLY and CDR2 is FYNNEI. The CDR3 DNA follows: TGTGCCAGCACTCAACCAGGAGAGGTCTTGGCTGGCTACACCTTC. Translated, it gives CASTQPGEVLAGYTF.

This clonotype was detected only a few times. The chain recombines TRBV7-9 with TRBJ1-1; D not certain. V was cut by 1 base and J by 6 bases, with 6 bases left in between. This CDR3 has 12 amino acids. Germline V gene sequence: CDR1 SEHNR, CDR2 FQNEAQ (reference sequence). For the CDR3, the DNA is TGTGCCAGCAGCTTAGGAACGGCTGAAGCTTTCTTT. This sequence encodes CASSLGTAEAFF. The full variable domain, completed using reference TRBV7-9 and TRBJ1-1, is DTGVSQNPRHKITKRGQNVTFRCDPISEHNRLYWYRQTLGQGPEFLTYFQNEAQLEKSRLLSDRFSAERPKGSFSTLEIQRTEQGDSAMYLCASSLGTAEAFFGQGTRLTVV.

This clonotype came up many times. This sequence joins TRBV12-3 or TRBV12-4 and TRBJ2-7, with 8 bases matching TRBD1. The CDR3 is 13 residues long. Trimming removed 5 bases from V and 5 bases from J; junction bases left unmatched: 5. The CDR3 loop reads CASSIGQGHEQYF. The CDR3 DNA is TGTGCCAGCAGTATCGGACAGGGACACGAGCAGTACTTC.

Only a few counts were recorded for this clonotype. The chain joins TRBV19 to TRBJ2-2; D remains ambiguous. Trimming shortened V by 5 bases and J by 0 bases, and 7 bases separated the two germline ends. The CDR3 totals 14 residues. In germline, CDR1 is LNHDA, CDR2 SQIVND (reference sequence). For the CDR3, the DNA is TGTGCCAGTAGTTCCAAGGCGAACACCGGGGAGCTGTTTTTT. It is translated as CASSSKANTGELFF.

The V call is TRBV20-1, the J call TRBJ2-3; 8 nucleotides line up with TRBD2. This CDR3 contains 14 residues. J was trimmed by 1 base and V by 3 bases; bases with no gene match: 3. Germline loops: CDR1 DFQATT, CDR2 SNEGSKA (reference sequence). In DNA form, the CDR3 reads TGCAGTGCTAGCAGCGGGAGTCGCACAGATACGCAGTATTTT. Residues: CSASSGSRTDTQYF.

This rearrangement joins TRBV5-5 to TRBJ1-4; perhaps TRBD1 as D (5 bases). The CDR3 has 14 amino acids. The germline CDR1 and CDR2 sequences are SGHKS and YYEKEE (reference sequence). V lost 1 base and J 3 bases, leaving 7 bases between the germline ends. The CDR3 coding sequence is TGTGCCAGCAGCTTGACCAGGGCTAATGAAAAACTGTTTTTT. This sequence encodes CASSLTRANEKLFF.

The chain has TRBV20-1 and TRBJ2-7; D is possibly TRBD1 (7 bases). V was clipped by 2 bases and J by 4 bases, with 15 bases between them. CDR1 and CDR2 from the germline V gene are DFQATT and SNEGSKA (reference sequence). This CDR3 comprises 14 residues. The chain's CDR3 is CSARRQGLDYEQYF. DNA for the CDR3: TGCAGTGCTAGACGACAGGGACTCGATTACGAGCAGTACTTC.